Shown below are 24 T cell receptor beta chains from a single sample sequenced in a study of T cell repertoires in cytomegalovirus infection. TCRdb reprocessed the reads with MiXCR, giving one entry per CDR3 protein. The repertoire has some 700,000 distinct CDR3 sequences, about a third of them found once; the top ten carry about 2.8%. Sequences were obtained from PBMCs. The receptors shown here come from a human donor in good health (CMV status not recorded). Some clones in this sample may be carry-over from other donors' samples.

V gene TRBV6-6 combines with J gene TRBJ1-5, with D uncertain. The CDR3 sequence is 16 residues long. V lost 5 bases and J 7 bases, leaving 21 bases between the germline ends. Germline CDR1 reads MNHNY; CDR2 reads SVGAGI (reference sequence). Here the CDR3 reads CASSGERVRGRQPQHF. The CDR3 DNA follows: TGTGCCAGCAGTGGAGAGAGAGTACGGGGTCGGCAGCCCCAGCATTTT.

This clonotype was detected many times. This chain connects TRBV7-2 to TRBJ1-2; the match to TRBD1 covers 7 bases. Germline trimming cut 0 bases from V and 4 bases from J; bases unmatched to any gene: 8. In germline, CDR1 is SGHTA, CDR2 FQGNSA. CDR3 length equals 16 residues. The CDR3 nucleotides read TGTGCCAGCAGCTTAGCGGAGAGACAGGGCGCCTATGGCTACACCTTC. Its protein product is CASSLAERQGAYGYTF. Using reference TRBV7-2 and TRBJ1-2 for the parts outside the CDR3, the full variable domain is GAGVSQSPSNKVTEKGKDVELRCDPISGHTALYWYRQSLGQGLEFLIYFQGNSAPDKSGLPSDRFSAERTGGSVSTLTIQRTQQEDSAVYLCASSLAERQGAYGYTFGSGTRLTVV.

This chain joins TRBV5-6 and TRBJ1-6, with D unresolved. Trimming left V 1 base short and J 10 bases short, with 18 bases between. Germline V gives CDR1 SGHDT, CDR2 YYEEEE. This CDR3 region has 16 residues. The CDR3: CASSLLRTGLGSPLHF. DNA for the CDR3: TGTGCCAGCAGCTTGTTACGAACGGGTCTAGGCTCACCCCTCCACTTT.

This clonotype was counted at least ten times. V gene TRBV7-2 combines with J gene TRBJ2-1, with D unresolved. Trimming left V 5 bases short and J 9 bases short, with 14 bases between. Per the germline V gene, CDR1 is SGHTA and CDR2 is FQGNSA. The CDR3 totals 13 residues. CDR3 in amino acids: CASSQDPGGEQFF. The CDR3 nucleotides are TGTGCCAGCAGCCAGGACCCAGGTGGTGAGCAGTTCTTC.

V is TRBV6-2 or TRBV6-3 and J is TRBJ1-1, with D maybe TRBD1 (5 bases). Trimming removed 0 bases at V and 5 bases at J, with 10 bases between. The germline V gene encodes CDR1 MNHEY and CDR2 SVGEGT. The CDR3 contains 14 residues. The CDR3 DNA reads TGTGCCAGCAGTTACTCGGTGGGGCGGACTGAAGCTTTCTTT. It translates to CASSYSVGRTEAFF.

This clonotype has just one count. CDR3 region: CASSSARVSNQPQHF. In nucleotides, the CDR3 is TGTGCCAGCAGCTCGGCCAGGGTTAGCAATCAGCCCCAGCATTTT. The gene calls are TRBV5-6 and TRBJ1-5; perhaps TRBD1 as D (5 bases). Germline-derived CDR1 and CDR2 are SGHDT and YYEEEE. V was cut by 3 bases and J by 0 bases, with 10 bases left in between. The CDR3 totals 15 residues.

The chain recombines TRBV28 with TRBJ2-5; D might be TRBD2 (5 bases). Trimming removed 3 bases at V and 7 bases at J, with 9 bases between. The CDR3 has 12 residues. Per germline, CDR1 MDHEN and CDR2 SYDVKM. The CDR3 is CASSFRGSTQYF. The CDR3 nucleotides read TGTGCCAGCAGTTTTCGGGGATCGACCCAGTACTTC.

This clonotype was detected only a few times. V gene TRBV19 combines with J gene TRBJ2-1, with 15 bases fitting TRBD2. Germline assignment: CDR1 LNHDA and CDR2 SQIVND (reference sequence). The CDR3 has 18 residues. V lost 3 bases and J lost 0; bases outside the gene matches: 3. CDR3 sequence: CASSMGLAGGYSYNEQFF. CDR3 bases: TGTGCCAGTAGTATGGGACTAGCGGGAGGATACTCCTACAATGAGCAGTTCTTC.

This sequence joins TRBV6-1 and TRBJ2-6, with unresolved D. Per germline, CDR1 MNHNS and CDR2 SASEGT. The CDR3 is 14 amino acids. V was shortened by 2 bases and J by 2 bases, with 4 bases between the two germline ends. The CDR3 spells CASSEYPGANVLTF. The CDR3 DNA reads as TGTGCCAGCAGTGAATATCCTGGGGCCAACGTCCTGACTTTC.

This clonotype was observed a handful of times. This chain links TRBV28 with TRBJ2-3; D is undetermined. Germline-derived CDR1 and CDR2 are MDHEN and SYDVKM. V was cut by 10 bases and J by 2 bases, with 10 bases left in between. This CDR3 region has 12 residues. The CDR3 DNA is TGTGCCACCAACCACGCCACAGATACGCAGTATTTT. It translates to CATNHATDTQYF.

This clonotype was counted many times. The germline gene is not matched at one end of the junction; a read error may be the cause. This rearrangement joins TRBV7-8 to TRBJ2-1; possible D gene TRBD2, 6 bases. Germline loops: CDR1 SGHVS, CDR2 FQNEAQ. This CDR3 region has 12 residues. The CDR3 reads CASSLAPSDSSF. The CDR3 DNA sequence: TGTGCCAGCAGCTTAGCCCCTAGCGATTCTTCCTTC. Together with reference TRBV7-8 and TRBJ2-1, the CDR3 gives the full variable domain: GAGVSQSPRYKVAKRGQDVALRCDPISGHVSLFWYQQALGQGPEFLTYFQNEAQLDKSGLPSDRFFAERPEGSVSTLKIQRTQQEDSAVYLCASSLAPSDSSFGPGTRLTVL.

This clonotype was counted between two and nine times. The rearrangement uses TRBV11-2 and TRBJ2-7; TRBD2 agrees at 9 bases. The germline V gene encodes CDR1 SGHAT and CDR2 FQNNGV. Trimming took 3 bases from V and 4 from J; bases not matched to a gene: 10. The CDR3 sequence is 16 residues long. The CDR3 here is CASSFYELAGNYEQYF. DNA for the CDR3: TGTGCCAGCAGCTTTTACGAGCTAGCGGGAAATTACGAGCAGTACTTC.

The genes are TRBV28 and TRBJ2-6; D is unresolved. Germline-derived CDR1 and CDR2 are MDHEN and SYDVKM. Trimming took off 11 bases at V and 0 bases at J, with 8 bases between the two ends. This CDR3 is 13 amino acids long. In DNA, the CDR3 is TGTGCCGGCCAGACCTCTGGGGCCAACGTCCTGACTTTC. This codes for CAGQTSGANVLTF. Full variable domain (missing parts from reference TRBV28 and TRBJ2-6): DVKVTQSSRYLVKRTGEKVFLECVQDMDHENMFWYRQDPGLGLRLIYFSYDVKMKEKGDIPEGYSVSREKKERFSLILESASTNQTSMYLCAGQTSGANVLTFGAGSRLTVL.

A few counts support this clonotype. The genes are TRBV20-1 and TRBJ1-2; 7 positions agree with TRBD1. Germline trimming cut 6 bases from V and 3 bases from J; bases unmatched to any gene: 7. CDR1 is DFQATT, CDR2 SNEGSKA, per germline (reference sequence). The CDR3 covers 13 residues. The chain's CDR3 is CSANDREDYGYTF. CDR3 DNA sequence: TGCAGTGCCAACGACAGGGAGGACTATGGCTACACCTTC.

This clonotype was recorded a few times. The CDR3 DNA follows: TGTGCCAGCAGCCCGCGTACCGGACAGGTCGTCTCCTACGAGCAGTACTTC. Encoded protein: CASSPRTGQVVSYEQYF. V is TRBV7-8 and J is TRBJ2-7; TRBD1 aligns across 7 bases. Germline V gives CDR1 SGHVS, CDR2 FQNEAQ. CDR3 length equals 17 residues. Trimming at V came to 5 bases and at J to 0 bases, leaving 13 bases not matched to a gene.

The V gene is TRBV7-2, the J gene TRBJ2-1; weak D call: TRBD2 (6 bases). Germline CDR1 is SGHTA and CDR2 is FQGNSA. CDR3 size: 15 residues. The germline V and J ends were trimmed by 1 base and 6 bases, with 13 bases remaining between them. DNA for the CDR3: TGTGCCAGCAGCTTAGAGACATGGAGGGTCAATGAGCAGTTCTTC. This codes for CASSLETWRVNEQFF.

On this clonotype: With a much larger clone just one base away, this may be a read error. The conserved final phenylalanine or tryptophan is absent from the CDR3, which likely points to a read error. The J gene is TRBJ1-3, the V gene TRBV7-2; D gene uncertain. Germline CDR1 is SGHTA and CDR2 is FQGNSA. CDR3 length: 12 residues. The germline V and J ends were trimmed by 1 base and 6 bases, with 4 bases remaining between them. This CDR3 is CASSLGTNTIYY. In DNA form, the CDR3 reads TGTGCCAGCAGCTTAGGGACAAACACCATATATTAT.

This chain joins TRBV6-6 and TRBJ1-2, with 7 bases aligning to TRBD1. The trim removed 0 bases at V and 5 bases at J, leaving 12 bases unmatched. There are 17 residues in the CDR3. Germline loops: CDR1 MNHNY, CDR2 SVGAGI (reference sequence). DNA of the CDR3: TGTGCCAGCAGTTACTCGTTTACGGGACAGAACCTTTATGGCTACACCTTC. This gives the protein CASSYSFTGQNLYGYTF.

Many counts were recorded for this clonotype. V usage is TRBV4-2 and J usage is TRBJ2-3; 8 positions agree with TRBD2. In germline, CDR1 is LGHNA, CDR2 YNFKEQ. The CDR3 extends over 13 amino acids. V lost 1 base and J lost 6; bases outside the gene matches: 0. CDR3 nucleotide sequence: TGTGCCAGCAGCCAAGGACTAGCGGATACGCAGTATTTT. It encodes CASSQGLADTQYF.

A note on this clonotype: At one boundary the junction diverges from the germline segment, which might be a read error. The chain couples TRBV7-2 to TRBJ2-3; perhaps D is TRBD1 or TRBD2 (6 bases each). Germline V gene sequence: CDR1 SGHTA, CDR2 FQGNSA. There are 18 residues in the CDR3. CDR3 in amino acids: CASSSAPWRGSRTDMQYF. Written as DNA, the CDR3 is TGTGCCAGCAGCTCCGCCCCCTGGAGGGGGAGTCGCACAGATATGCAGTATTTT.

The rearrangement joins TRBV19 to TRBJ1-2; the D is unclear. Germline V CDR1 and CDR2: LNHDA, SQIVND (reference sequence). The CDR3 has 14 amino acids. V was pared by 5 bases and J by 4 bases, with 14 bases between. The CDR3 loop is CASSPTVTAYGYTF. As DNA, the CDR3 is TGTGCCAGTAGTCCTACCGTAACAGCCTATGGCTACACCTTC.

The chain has TRBV27 and TRBJ2-7; no clear D. Germline CDR1 MNHEY, CDR2 SMNVEV (reference sequence). The CDR3 has 17 amino acids. Deletions cut 0 bases from V and 5 bases from J, with 20 bases between. The CDR3 region has the DNA TGTGCCAGCAGTTTATCGGTTAGAGCTGCGCCCCCCCACGAGCAGTACTTC. The encoded protein is CASSLSVRAAPPHEQYF.

The chain couples TRBV6-2 or TRBV6-3 to TRBJ1-2; D not resolved. The CDR3 contains 16 residues. V gave up 2 bases and J gave up 4 bases, with 17 bases separating them. Germline-derived CDR1 and CDR2 are MNHEY and SVGEGT. The CDR3 DNA reads as TGTGCCAGCAGTTACCGGGTCACTGGAGGCCTCTATGGCTACACCTTC. Encoded protein: CASSYRVTGGLYGYTF.

This clonotype is a singleton in its sample. At one end, the junction sequence differs from germline, possibly due to a read error. The chain employs TRBV7-9 and TRBJ2-7, with unresolved D. This CDR3 is 16 amino acids long. From germline, CDR1 is SEHNR and CDR2 FQNEAQ (reference sequence). CDR3 loop: CASNLFQPTGGYEQYF. The CDR3, as DNA: TGTGCCAGCAACTTATTTCAACCCACCGGTGGCTACGAGCAGTACTTC.